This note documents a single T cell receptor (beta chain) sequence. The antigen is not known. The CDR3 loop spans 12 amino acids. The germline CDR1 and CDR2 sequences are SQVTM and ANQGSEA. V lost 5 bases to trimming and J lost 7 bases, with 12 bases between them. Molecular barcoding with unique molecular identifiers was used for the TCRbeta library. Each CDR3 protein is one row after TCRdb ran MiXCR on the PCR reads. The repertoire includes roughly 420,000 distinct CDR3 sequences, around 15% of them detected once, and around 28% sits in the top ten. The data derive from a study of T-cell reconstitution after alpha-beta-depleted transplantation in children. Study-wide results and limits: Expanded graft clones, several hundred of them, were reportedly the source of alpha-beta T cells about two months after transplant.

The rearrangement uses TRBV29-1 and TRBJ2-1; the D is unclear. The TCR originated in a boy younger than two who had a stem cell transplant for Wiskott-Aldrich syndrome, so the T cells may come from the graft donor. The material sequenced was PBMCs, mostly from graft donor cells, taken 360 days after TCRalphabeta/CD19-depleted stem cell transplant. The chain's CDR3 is CSVLGLLNEQFF. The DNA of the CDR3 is TGCAGCGTTTTGGGTCTTCTTAATGAGCAGTTCTTC.